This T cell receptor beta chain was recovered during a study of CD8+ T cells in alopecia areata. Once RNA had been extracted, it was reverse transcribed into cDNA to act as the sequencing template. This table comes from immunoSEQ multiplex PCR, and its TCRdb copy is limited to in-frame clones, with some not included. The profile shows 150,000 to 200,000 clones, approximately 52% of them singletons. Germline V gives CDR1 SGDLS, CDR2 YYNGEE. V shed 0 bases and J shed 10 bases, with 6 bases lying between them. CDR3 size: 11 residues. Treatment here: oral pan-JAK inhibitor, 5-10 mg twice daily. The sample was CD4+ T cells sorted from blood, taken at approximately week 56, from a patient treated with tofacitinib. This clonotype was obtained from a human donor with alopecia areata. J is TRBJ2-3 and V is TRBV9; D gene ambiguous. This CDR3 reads CASSVASAQYF. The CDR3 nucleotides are TGTGCCAGCAGCGTAGCAAGTGCGCAGTATTTT.